The next 22 T cell receptor beta chains were all read from a single sample in a study of glioma-infiltrating T cells after dendritic cell vaccination. The protocol was immunoSEQ multiplex PCR, while the TCRdb copy is restricted to in-frame clones and leaves out a portion. The sample holds tens of thousands of clones, more than 70% seen once. The specimen was blood, collected before dendritic cell vaccination. The source is a human donor with glioblastoma.

The chain links TRBV9 to TRBJ1-6; 10 bases line up with TRBD1. The V gene end was trimmed by 3 bases and the J gene end by 9 bases; junction bases not matched to a gene: 6. Germline values: CDR1 SGDLS, CDR2 YYNGEE. The CDR3 length is 15 residues. The CDR3 bases are TGTGCCAGCAGCGCATCGACAGGGGGCTCTTCACCCCTCCACTTT. Translated: CASSASTGGSSPLHF.

The chain has TRBV9 and TRBJ2-5; 12 bases match TRBD2. Germline CDR1 and CDR2: SGDLS and YYNGEE. The CDR3 has 17 residues. The V and J ends lost 3 bases and 4 bases, in that order; junction bases with no gene match: 10. CDR3 DNA sequence: TGTGCCAGCAGCGCGGGCTATCTAGCGGGAGGGCCAGAGACCCAGTACTTC. This gives the protein CASSAGYLAGGPETQYF. Variable domain in full (rest from reference TRBV9 and TRBJ2-5): DSGVTQTPKHLITATGQRVTLRCSPRSGDLSVYWYQQSLDQGLQFLIQYYNGEERAKGNILERFSAQQFPDLHSELNLSSLELGDSALYFCASSAGYLAGGPETQYFGPGTRLLVL.

This clone was detected once. This chain connects TRBV5-1 to TRBJ1-2; possibly TRBD1 for D (5 bases). Germline V gene lookup returns CDR1 SGHRS and CDR2 YFSETQ. The ends were cut back, 0 bases at V and 8 bases at J, with 11 bases in the middle. This CDR3 has 13 amino acids. CDR3 amino acids: CASSLDPGFGYTF. The CDR3 DNA follows: TGCGCCAGCAGCTTGGACCCAGGGTTCGGCTACACCTTC.

V is TRBV7-2 and J is TRBJ2-2; maybe TRBD2 (5 bases). Deletions cut 1 base from V and 4 bases from J, with 13 bases between. The CDR3 spans 16 residues. Germline lookup yields CDR1 SGHTA and CDR2 FQGNSA. CDR3 protein: CASSLGTPIGTGELFF. Written as DNA, the CDR3 is TGTGCCAGCAGCTTAGGGACTCCCATAGGCACCGGGGAGCTGTTTTTT.

The chain combines TRBV6-1 with TRBJ1-1, with D unresolved. The CDR3 runs 15 residues. Deletions cut 2 bases from V and 0 bases from J, with 10 bases between. Germline V gives CDR1 MNHNS, CDR2 SASEGT. The CDR3 DNA sequence: TGTGCCAGCAGTGAAATGGCAGGAATGAACACTGAAGCTTTCTTT. Its translation is CASSEMAGMNTEAFF.

The V gene is TRBV7-7, the J gene TRBJ2-5; no firm D call. The CDR3 runs 13 residues. CDR1 and CDR2 (germline): SSHAT, FNYEAQ (reference sequence). V lost 2 bases to trimming and J lost 2 bases, with 6 bases between them. CDR3 loop: CASSLLRQETQYF. As DNA, the CDR3 is TGTGCCAGCAGCTTATTGAGGCAAGAGACCCAGTACTTC.

V and J are TRBV29-1 and TRBJ1-5; a weak D match, TRBD1 (5 bases). CDR3 size: 14 residues. Germline CDR1 reads SQVTM; CDR2 reads ANQGSEA. The germline V and J ends were trimmed by 4 bases and 7 bases, with 17 bases remaining between them. CDR3 coding DNA: TGCAGCGTTGGGAATAGGGGCGCGGGGCAGCCCCAGCATTTT. Its translation: CSVGNRGAGQPQHF.

This rearrangement joins TRBV19 to TRBJ2-3, with TRBD2 identical over 10 bases. Per germline, CDR1 LNHDA and CDR2 SQIVND (reference sequence). Losses at the gene ends were 6 bases for V and 3 bases for J; bases not matched to a gene: 6. CDR3 size: 15 residues. The DNA of the CDR3 is TGTGCCAGTAGGGAGCTAGCGGGAGTAACAGATACGCAGTATTTT. Protein: CASRELAGVTDTQYF.

This rearrangement joins TRBV11-2 to TRBJ2-1; no firm D call. Trimming cost V 5 bases and J 10 bases, with 12 bases left between them. Germline V gene lookup returns CDR1 SGHAT and CDR2 FQNNGV. The CDR3 runs to 12 residues. CDR3 in DNA: TGTGCCAGCAGCCCCGTGTTGAGGGAGCAGTTCTTC. Translation: CASSPVLREQFF.

A few counts support this clone. The chain is built from TRBV4-3 and TRBJ2-1, with 14 bases identical to TRBD2. This CDR3 is built from 16 residues. Germline lookup yields CDR1 LGHNA and CDR2 YSLEER. Unmatched junction bases numbered 3, after V lost 0 bases and J lost 8 bases. CDR3 sequence reads: CASSQDMGLAGDEQFF. The CDR3 DNA reads as TGCGCCAGCAGCCAAGATATGGGACTAGCGGGGGATGAGCAGTTCTTC.

This rearrangement joins TRBV4-1 to TRBJ2-1; no firm D call. The germline V gene encodes CDR1 MGHRA and CDR2 YSYEKL. V was pared by 0 bases and J by 3 bases, with 6 bases between. CDR3 length: 14 amino acids. The CDR3 loop is CASSQDGSYNEQFF. CDR3 bases: TGCGCCAGCAGCCAAGACGGTAGCTACAATGAGCAGTTCTTC.

The chain carries TRBV29-1 and TRBJ2-5; 7 positions agree with TRBD1. The CDR3 totals 17 residues. Germline V gene data show CDR1 as SQVTM and CDR2 as ANQGSEA. Trimming cost V 2 bases and J 0 bases; bases outside gene matches: 12. This CDR3 is CSVEKGRQGQYQETQYF. Here the CDR3 DNA reads TGCAGCGTTGAAAAGGGGCGACAGGGTCAGTACCAAGAGACCCAGTACTTC. Based on the CDR3 plus reference TRBV29-1 and TRBJ2-5, the full variable domain is SAVISQKPSRDICQRGTSLTIQCQVDSQVTMMFWYRQQPGQSLTLIATANQGSEATYESGFVIDKFPISRPNLTFSTLTVSNMSPEDSSIYLCSVEKGRQGQYQETQYFGPGTRLLVL.

The gene calls are TRBV5-6 and TRBJ2-4; D possibly corresponds to TRBD2 (7 bases). There are 18 residues in the CDR3. The V end lost 5 bases, the J end lost 3 bases, and 24 bases lay between the germline ends. Per the germline V gene, CDR1 is SGHDT and CDR2 is YYEEEE. Written as DNA, the CDR3 is TGTGCCAGCAGTCTAGGGGGGGGACAAGGAAGGGGCAAAAACATTCAGTACTTC. Protein sequence: CASSLGGGQGRGKNIQYF. The full variable domain, its missing parts supplied by reference TRBV5-6 and TRBJ2-4, is DAGVTQSPTHLIKTRGQQVTLRCSPKSGHDTVSWYQQALGQGPQFIFQYYEEEERQRGNFPDRFSGHQFPNYSSELNVNALLLGDSALYLCASSLGGGQGRGKNIQYFGAGTRLSVL.

J is TRBJ2-5 and V is TRBV11-2; D gene uncertain. This CDR3 has 14 residues. Germline V gives CDR1 SGHAT, CDR2 FQNNGV. The germline V and J ends were trimmed by 1 base and 1 base, with 7 bases remaining between them. The CDR3 is CASSLGLTQETQYF. The CDR3 region has the DNA TGTGCCAGCAGCTTAGGGCTTACCCAAGAGACCCAGTACTTC.

In this sample, this clone turned up once. The V call is TRBV27, the J call TRBJ1-5; maybe TRBD1 (6 bases). Between the trimmed V and J ends, which lost 4 bases and 0 bases, there was a span of 10 bases. CDR1 is MNHEY and CDR2 is SMNVEV in the germline V gene (reference sequence). The CDR3 spans 15 residues. This CDR3 reads CASSSTGHSNQPQHF. The DNA for the CDR3 is TGTGCCAGCAGTTCTACAGGGCATAGCAATCAGCCCCAGCATTTT.

This rearrangement joins TRBV6-5 to TRBJ1-1; the D is unclear. Per germline, CDR1 MNHEY and CDR2 SVGAGI. The CDR3 is 14 residues long. With 6 bases removed from V and 1 base from J, the gap between germline ends came to 12 bases. The CDR3 DNA sequence: TGTGCCAGCAGGAGCATCTCTCGGAACACTGAAGCTTTCTTT. Translation gives CASRSISRNTEAFF.

This clone has a single count. This sequence joins TRBV5-1 and TRBJ2-7; perhaps TRBD1 as D (5 bases). Germline-derived CDR1 and CDR2 are SGHRS and YFSETQ. The V end lost 4 bases, the J end lost 4 bases, and 24 bases lay between the germline ends. The CDR3 length is 17 residues. This CDR3 is CASSLGQIQGVKYEQYF. CDR3 nucleotides: TGCGCCAGCAGCCTTGGTCAGATTCAGGGCGTCAAATACGAGCAGTACTTC.

The chain has TRBV6-1 and TRBJ2-7; a possible D gene is TRBD2 (6 bases). Germline CDR1 is MNHNS and CDR2 is SASEGT. The CDR3 runs to 13 residues. V lost 6 bases, J lost 5 bases, and 14 bases lay in between. CDR3 DNA: TGTGCCAGCAGGGCCGACGGGGGTGACGAGCAGTACTTC. Translated: CASRADGGDEQYF.

The chain is built from TRBV5-1 and TRBJ1-5; unclear D gene. Germline CDR1 reads SGHRS; CDR2 reads YFSETQ. The V gene lost 2 bases and the J gene lost 5 bases, with 14 bases spanning the gap. The CDR3 totals 15 residues. CDR3 sequence: CASSFAGLGDQPQHF. Written as DNA, the CDR3 is TGCGCCAGCAGCTTCGCGGGTTTAGGCGATCAGCCCCAGCATTTT.

The rearrangement joins TRBV4-1 to TRBJ2-5; TRBD1 matches at 10 bases. V was pared by 3 bases and J by 4 bases, with 5 bases of the junction left unmatched. Germline CDR1 MGHRA, CDR2 YSYEKL. The CDR3 consists of 15 residues. This CDR3 reads CASSQGTGEGETQYF. DNA for the CDR3: TGCGCCAGCAGCCAGGGGACAGGGGAAGGAGAGACCCAGTACTTC.

This chain links TRBV29-1 with TRBJ1-2; TRBD1 matches at 7 bases. The germline CDR1 and CDR2 sequences are SQVTM and ANQGSEA. The CDR3 has 13 residues. Trimming cost V 4 bases and J 6 bases; bases outside gene matches: 8. CDR3 loop: CSVGTGTANGYTF. The CDR3 DNA follows: TGCAGCGTTGGAACCGGGACAGCTAATGGCTACACCTTC.

The chain has TRBV18 and TRBJ2-7; TRBD1 might be the D (5 bases). The CDR3 has 15 amino acids. Trimming took off 0 bases at V and 3 bases at J, with 12 bases between the two ends. Germline CDR1 is KGHSH and CDR2 is LQKENI. The CDR3 bases are TGTGCCAGCTCACCACCCAGGGTTGGAAGCTACGAGCAGTACTTC. The encoded protein is CASSPPRVGSYEQYF.